The clone carrying this TCR beta chain was recorded once. Its antigen is not known. Conversion of TCR transcripts into cDNA relied on 5'RACE template switching, which added a universal primer site and UMIs. TCRdb re-called the 5' RACE reads with MiXCR, one entry per CDR3 protein. The sample holds 280,000 or so distinct CDR3 sequences, around 10% seen once. This sample stems from a study of T cells after yellow fever vaccination. V was pared by 3 bases and J by 7 bases, with 15 bases between. The CDR3 loop spans 14 amino acids. Germline loops: CDR1 MNHEY, CDR2 SMNVEV (reference sequence). Overall study findings and caveats: Abundant clonotypes (contaminants from the bulk population) could be present in FACS-sorted repertoires. Weaker, the secondary response had a peak occurring faster, on day 5 versus 15.

The chain combines TRBV27 with TRBJ1-1; TRBD1 is a possible D gene (5 bases). This clonotype was sampled from a man younger than 35 who received the YFV17D yellow fever vaccine. Source: CD4+ T cells sorted from PBMCs, taken 5 days after the yellow fever booster vaccination. Here the CDR3 reads CASSLSGGGGEAFF. The CDR3 DNA follows: TGTGCCAGCAGTTTGTCCGGCGGGGGAGGTGAAGCTTTCTTT.